These T cell receptor beta chains were read from a single sample in a study of Ad26.COV2.S vaccination and SARS-CoV-2 variants. Assay used: immunoSEQ multiplex PCR; TCRdb lists only in-frame clones, some missing. The sample includes hundreds of thousands of clones, roughly 90% of them seen just once. The source was peripheral blood, collected in a trial of Ad26.COV2.S vaccine versus placebo. The receptor source for this set is a person between 18 and 65 years old who received the Ad26.COV2.S COVID-19 vaccine or a placebo. Both conserved end residues are part of each CDR3. Fields, in order: J gene, clone size, CDR3 length, V gene, D gene, CDR3 DNA, CDR3 protein. D genes are given only for firm matches. Clone size is stated in some rows and not others, as once, few, many or a class when expanded.

J gene: TRBJ1-1
clone size: few
CDR3 length: 13
V gene: TRBV18
D gene: TRBD1
CDR3 DNA: TGTGCCAGCTCACCCAGGGGGGACACTGAAGCTTTCTTT
CDR3 protein: CASSPRGDTEAFF

J gene: TRBJ1-1
clone size: -
CDR3 length: 18
V gene: TRBV3-1/TRBV3-2
D gene: -
CDR3 DNA: TGTGCCAGCAGCCAAGATTTGGGGGGCGCGTCGGGGAACACTGAAGCTTTCTTT
CDR3 protein: CASSQDLGGASGNTEAFF

J gene: TRBJ1-2
clone size: -
CDR3 length: 14
V gene: TRBV19
D gene: -
CDR3 DNA: TGTGCCAGTAGTTTTGACAGACTCTCCTATGGCTACACCTTC
CDR3 protein: CASSFDRLSYGYTF

J gene: TRBJ1-2
clone size: -
CDR3 length: 15
V gene: TRBV7-2
D gene: TRBD1
CDR3 DNA: TGTGCCAGCAGCTCGACAGGGGGCCCAAACTATGGCTACACCTTC
CDR3 protein: CASSSTGGPNYGYTF

J gene: TRBJ1-6
clone size: -
CDR3 length: 14
V gene: TRBV4-3
D gene: -
CDR3 DNA: TGCGCCAGCAGCCTACAACTCGGGGTCTCACCCCTCCACTTT
CDR3 protein: CASSLQLGVSPLHF

J gene: TRBJ2-2
clone size: -
CDR3 length: 15
V gene: TRBV19
D gene: TRBD2
CDR3 DNA: TGTGCTTCCCAAGGGAGGGGAGGGTACACCGGGGAGCTGTTTTTT
CDR3 protein: CASQGRGGYTGELFF

J gene: TRBJ1-4
clone size: -
CDR3 length: 12
V gene: TRBV30
D gene: TRBD1
CDR3 DNA: TGTGCCTCGGACAGGGGGAATGAAAAACTGTTTTTT
CDR3 protein: CASDRGNEKLFF

J gene: TRBJ1-2
clone size: -
CDR3 length: 13
V gene: TRBV6-4
D gene: TRBD1
CDR3 DNA: TGTGCCAGCAGTAAGGAAGGGGGCCTGGGCTACACCTTC
CDR3 protein: CASSKEGGLGYTF

J gene: TRBJ2-2
clone size: -
CDR3 length: 17
V gene: TRBV3-1/TRBV3-2
D gene: -
CDR3 DNA: TGTGCCAGCAGCCGCTACCAGGGGGGGACGAGGGCCGGGGAGCTGTTTTTT
CDR3 protein: CASSRYQGGTRAGELFF

J gene: TRBJ2-7
clone size: -
CDR3 length: 12
V gene: TRBV14
D gene: -
CDR3 DNA: TGTGCCAGCAGCCATTGGACAGCCGAGCAGTACTTC
CDR3 protein: CASSHWTAEQYF

J gene: TRBJ2-3
clone size: -
CDR3 length: 14
V gene: TRBV30
D gene: -
CDR3 DNA: TGTGCCTGGAGCGACCCAAAAGCAGGAGATACGCAGTATTTT
CDR3 protein: CAWSDPKAGDTQYF

J gene: TRBJ2-7
clone size: once
CDR3 length: 12
V gene: TRBV2
D gene: -
CDR3 DNA: TGTGCCAGCACTAAGAACTCCTACGAGCAGTACTTC
CDR3 protein: CASTKNSYEQYF

J gene: TRBJ2-1
clone size: -
CDR3 length: 13
V gene: TRBV6-5
D gene: -
CDR3 DNA: TGTGCCAGCAGAAGGACAGCCCCAACCGAGCAGTTCTTC
CDR3 protein: CASRRTAPTEQFF

J gene: TRBJ1-2
clone size: -
CDR3 length: 16
V gene: TRBV7-2
D gene: -
CDR3 DNA: TGTGCCAGCAGCTTAAGTAGTGGGGCCAATAACTATGGCTACACCTTC
CDR3 protein: CASSLSSGANNYGYTF